A selection of T cell receptor beta chains follows, all from one sample in a study of response to subunit inactivated influenza vaccine. MiXCR was run by TCRdb on the RT-PCR reads, yielding one entry per CDR3 protein. The sample gives over 650,000 distinct CDR3 sequences, approximately 18% of which show up once; 11% is in the top ten. The sample consisted of PBMCs from blood, taken roughly 5 days after vaccination. All receptors come from a man aged 45-65 years who received an inactivated influenza vaccine. The CDR3 runs from the conserved cysteine through the conserved F or W. D genes are given only for firm matches. Clone size is not always given. Where it is, it says once, few, many or a class for expanded clones.

NA,TRBJ2-5,NA,TRBV13,CASSFSLNPPVAQYF,TGTGCCAGCAGCTTCTCCCTGAACCCCCCGGTGGCCCAGTACTTC
once,TRBJ2-7,TRBD2,TRBV20-1,CSALDLTTAGVSSYEQYF,TGCAGTGCCTTAGACCTAACTACGGCGGGAGTTTCGTCCTACGAGCAGTACTTC
NA,TRBJ1-2,NA,TRBV14,CASSQFSGGGANYGYTF,TGTGCCAGCAGCCAATTCTCGGGCGGAGGGGCTAACTATGGCTACACCTTC
NA,TRBJ1-4,TRBD1,TRBV5-1,CASRRRDRGREKLFF,TGCGCCAGCAGGCGAAGAGACAGGGGAAGAGAAAAACTGTTTTTT
few,TRBJ2-7,NA,TRBV7-2,CASSPTGTKYEQYF,TGTGCCAGCAGTCCAACCGGGACAAAATACGAGCAGTACTTC
many,TRBJ2-5,TRBD2,TRBV7-9,CASRTSAQETQYF,TGTGCCAGCAGGACTAGCGCCCAAGAGACCCAGTACTTC
few,TRBJ2-3,NA,TRBV5-1,CASSVGILRTDTQYF,TGCGCCAGCAGCGTGGGGATTCTTCGCACAGATACGCAGTATTTT
NA,TRBJ2-1,NA,TRBV5-1,CASSLAGGGRPYNEQFF,TGCGCCAGCAGCTTGGCCGGAGGGGGGAGACCCTACAATGAGCAGTTCTTC
few,TRBJ1-1,TRBD1,TRBV12-3/TRBV12-4,CASSPGQGAVVTEAFF,TGTGCCAGCAGTCCAGGACAGGGGGCGGTGGTCACTGAAGCTTTCTTT
few,TRBJ2-2,NA,TRBV5-6,CASSLVKRKTPGSCFF,NA
few,TRBJ1-1,NA,TRBV6-2/TRBV6-3,CASSYSEGPFTEAFF,TGTGCCAGCAGTTACTCGGAAGGGCCGTTCACTGAAGCTTTCTTT
NA,TRBJ2-7,NA,TRBV10-3,CAISESLVLAYEQYF,TGTGCCATCAGTGAGTCCCTCGTTTTAGCCTACGAGCAGTACTTC
NA,TRBJ2-1,TRBD1,TRBV7-9,CASSLRDSENEQFF,TGTGCCAGCAGCTTAAGGGACAGCGAGAATGAGCAGTTCTTC
NA,TRBJ2-5,NA,TRBV12-3/TRBV12-4,CASNRGGPQETQYF,TGTGCCAGCAATAGAGGAGGGCCCCAAGAGACCCAGTACTTC
NA,TRBJ2-2,TRBD1,TRBV2,CASRTGAPNTGELFF,TGTGCCAGCAGGACAGGGGCGCCTAACACCGGGGAGCTGTTTTTT
NA,TRBJ2-7,TRBD2,TRBV15,CATSRVGLAGSYEQYF,TGTGCCACCAGCAGAGTGGGACTAGCGGGATCCTACGAGCAGTACTTC
few,TRBJ2-3,TRBD1,TRBV11-1,CASSWKKTGGEGTDTQYF,TGTGCCAGCAGCTGGAAGAAGACAGGGGGCGAGGGCACAGATACGCAGTATTTT
NA,TRBJ1-1,NA,TRBV10-3,CAIRKHTANTEAFF,TGTGCCATCAGGAAGCACACGGCGAACACTGAAGCTTTCTTT
NA,TRBJ1-1,NA,TRBV12-3/TRBV12-4,CASRSKLRDGASEAFF,TGTGCCAGCAGGTCTAAACTACGGGACGGCGCTTCAGAAGCTTTCTTT
few,TRBJ2-3,NA,TRBV7-2,CASSNWDFTDTQYF,TGTGCCAGCAGCAATTGGGACTTCACAGATACGCAGTATTTT
few,TRBJ2-1,TRBD1,TRBV29-1,CSVSRDRAYNEQFF,TGCAGCGTTTCCCGGGACAGGGCCTACAATGAGCAGTTCTTC
NA,TRBJ2-5,TRBD2,TRBV27,CDELADKETQYF,TGTGACGAACTAGCGGATAAAGAGACCCAGTACTTC
few,TRBJ1-2,NA,TRBV29-1,CSVTANYGYTF,TGCAGCGTTACAGCTAACTATGGCTACACCTTC
few,TRBJ1-1,NA,TRBV7-2,CASSLASTGTEAFF,TGTGCCAGCAGCTTAGCGAGCACCGGCACTGAAGCTTTCTTT
NA,TRBJ2-7,NA,TRBV20-1,CSARDRGDGWSSYEQYF,TGCAGTGCTAGAGATCGTGGGGACGGTTGGAGCTCCTACGAGCAGTACTTC
many,TRBJ1-4,NA,TRBV12-3/TRBV12-4,CASSLGEREKLFF,TGTGCCAGCAGTTTAGGGGAACGAGAAAAACTGTTTTTT
few,TRBJ1-1,NA,TRBV20-1,CSAMTENTEAFF,TGCAGTGCGATGACCGAGAACACTGAAGCTTTCTTT
few,TRBJ2-7,NA,TRBV5-1,CASSLGGSIPYEQYF,TGCGCCAGCAGCTTGGGGGGGAGTATTCCCTACGAGCAGTACTTC
NA,TRBJ1-2,TRBD1,TRBV29-1,CSVVLRWDRVGGYTF,TGCAGCGTTGTACTTCGCTGGGACAGGGTGGGTGGCTACACCTTC
few,TRBJ2-7,NA,TRBV20-1,CSASDRPWGAYEQYF,TGCAGTGCTTCAGACCGTCCGTGGGGAGCTTACGAGCAGTACTTC
NA,TRBJ2-1,NA,TRBV19,CASSTMVGSYNEQFF,TGTGCCAGTAGTACGATGGTGGGCTCCTACAATGAGCAGTTCTTC